This is a list of T cell receptor beta chains from one sample in a study of control samples from healthy donors and cancer patients. Data came from immunoSEQ multiplex PCR; TCRdb stores just in-frame clones and leaves some out. Here the sample spans tens of thousands of clones, 89% being singletons. The material sequenced was PBMCs. Receptor source: a man in his 60s with colorectal cancer. Each CDR3 is given with its conserved first and last residue. Each record gives: V gene, CDR3 protein.

TRBV7-2	CASSLGGEGGGYTF
TRBV2	CASRVQSYSNQPQHF
TRBV6-6	CASLRNTEAFF
TRBV21-1	CASSFGTSFSREETQYF
TRBV19	CATSQGSYNSPLHF
TRBV5-1	CASSSASGGANEQFF
TRBV20-1	CSALSSYEQYF
TRBV29-1	CRTVLGRANSPLHF
TRBV4-1	CASSQDRQGREKLFF
TRBV2	CASSEAGTYGYTF
TRBV30	CAWSTRTGIKNTEAFF
TRBV19	CASSGRGYGYTF
TRBV28	CASSFPQNIGKETQYF
TRBV9	CASSVAGLAGFTDTQYF